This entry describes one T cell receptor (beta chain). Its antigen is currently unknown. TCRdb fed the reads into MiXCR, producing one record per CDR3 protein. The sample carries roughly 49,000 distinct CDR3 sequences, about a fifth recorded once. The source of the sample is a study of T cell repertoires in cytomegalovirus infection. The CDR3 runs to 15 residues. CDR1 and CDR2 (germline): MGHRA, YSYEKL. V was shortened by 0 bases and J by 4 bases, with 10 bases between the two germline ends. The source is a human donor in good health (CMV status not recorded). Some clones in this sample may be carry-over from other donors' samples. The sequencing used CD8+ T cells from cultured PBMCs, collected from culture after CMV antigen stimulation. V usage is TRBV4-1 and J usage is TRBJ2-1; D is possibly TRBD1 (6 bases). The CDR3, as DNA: TGCGCCAGCAGCCAAGACAGGGGAATATACAATGAGCAGTTCTTC. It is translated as CASSQDRGIYNEQFF.